The sequence of this T cell receptor beta chain was determined in a study of neurological immune-mediated disorders. The CDR3 spans 14 residues. Per the germline V gene, CDR1 is SGHRS and CDR2 is YFSETQ. The V and J ends lost 3 bases and 0 bases respectively, with 10 bases between them. Using its own MiXCR run on the 5' RACE reads, TCRdb lists one record per CDR3 protein. The sample carries approximately 77,000 distinct CDR3 sequences, roughly 9.5% recorded once. The TCR sequence derives from a man aged 50-59 years in good health. V is TRBV5-1 and J is TRBJ2-7, with D perhaps TRBD1 (5 bases). Sequencing was performed on PBMCs. The CDR3 spells CASSWGSTSYEQYF. The CDR3, as DNA: TGCGCCAGCAGCTGGGGCTCTACCTCCTACGAGCAGTACTTC.